One and the same sample provided the 31 T cell receptor beta chains below, sequenced in a study of CD8+ T cells in alopecia areata. Extraction of RNA preceded its reverse transcription into cDNA, which served as the sequencing template. Method: immunoSEQ multiplex PCR; TCRdb's copy keeps in-frame clones and lacks some. Here the sample spans 89,000 or so clones, around 54% being singletons. The sequenced sample consisted of NKG2D-high CD8+ T cells sorted from blood. All receptors come from a human donor with alopecia areata.

There are a few counts of this clone. This chain links TRBV29-1 with TRBJ1-4; D gene ambiguous. The V end was cut by 2 bases, the J end by 7 bases, with 14 bases between. Per germline, CDR1 SQVTM and CDR2 ANQGSEA. This CDR3 region has 14 residues. CDR3 in amino acids: CSVEPGGEAEKLFF. DNA of the CDR3: TGCAGCGTTGAACCCGGTGGAGAGGCTGAAAAACTGTTTTTT. The whole variable domain, remainder taken from reference TRBV29-1 and TRBJ1-4, is SAVISQKPSRDICQRGTSLTIQCQVDSQVTMMFWYRQQPGQSLTLIATANQGSEATYESGFVIDKFPISRPNLTFSTLTVSNMSPEDSSIYLCSVEPGGEAEKLFFGSGTQLSVL.

V and J are TRBV28 and TRBJ2-5; D gene unclear. Between the trimmed V and J ends, which lost 7 bases and 4 bases, there was a span of 10 bases. Looked up from germline, CDR1 is MDHEN and CDR2 is SYDVKM. This CDR3 has 12 residues. CDR3 residues: CASNDPAETQYF. The CDR3 coding sequence is TGTGCCAGCAACGATCCCGCAGAGACCCAGTACTTC.

The chain joins TRBV30 to TRBJ2-5; perhaps TRBD1 as D (6 bases). This CDR3 has 14 residues. The germline V and J ends were trimmed by 0 bases and 7 bases, with 15 bases remaining between them. Germline V gives CDR1 GTSNPN, CDR2 SVGIG (reference sequence). The CDR3 sequence is CAWSVGQGSGTQYF. CDR3 DNA: TGTGCCTGGAGTGTAGGCCAGGGGAGTGGGACCCAGTACTTC.

The gene calls are TRBV28 and TRBJ2-5; D remains ambiguous. The CDR3 is made up of 16 amino acids. Between the trimmed V and J ends, which lost 5 bases and 4 bases, there was a span of 20 bases. Germline CDR1 and CDR2: MDHEN and SYDVKM. Written as DNA, the CDR3 is TGTGCCAGCAGTACCCGCGAGCCGACGTTCTTAGAGACCCAGTACTTC. Protein product: CASSTREPTFLETQYF.

CDR3 DNA: TGTGCCAGCAGCTCGGACAGGGCACAGACCCAGTACTTC. Translated: CASSSDRAQTQYF. This rearrangement joins TRBV7-9 to TRBJ2-5; 8 bases map to TRBD1. Germline V gene data show CDR1 as SEHNR and CDR2 as FQNEAQ (reference sequence). The CDR3 extends over 13 amino acids. The V segment lost 4 bases and the J segment 6 bases; nucleotides outside the gene matches: 4.

The table lists this clone with a count of one. The chain carries TRBV7-7 and TRBJ2-2; D may correspond to TRBD1 or TRBD2 (5 bases each). The CDR3 is 15 amino acids. V was trimmed by 5 bases and J by 0 bases, leaving 10 bases between them. In germline, CDR1 is SSHAT, CDR2 FNYEAQ (reference sequence). CDR3 loop: CASSPGPSNTGELFF. The CDR3 nucleotides read TGTGCCAGCAGCCCGGGACCGTCGAACACCGGGGAGCTGTTTTTT.

Comments on this clone: Other DNA variants within this sample encode the same CDR3. CDR3 loop: CSARADTQYF. CDR3 bases: TGCAGTGCTAGAGCAGATACGCAGTATTTT. This sequence joins TRBV20-1 and TRBJ2-3; D gene unclear. Germline V CDR1 and CDR2: DFQATT, SNEGSKA (reference sequence). The CDR3 spans 10 residues. V gave up 1 base and J gave up 4 bases, with 0 bases separating them.

The gene calls are TRBV2 and TRBJ2-7; tentatively, D is TRBD1 (5 bases). The CDR3 length is 15 residues. Deletions cut 2 bases from V and 4 bases from J, with 15 bases between. The germline gives CDR1 SNHLY, CDR2 FYNNEI. This CDR3 is CASSERAGIAYEQYF. The CDR3 DNA reads as TGTGCCAGCAGTGAAAGGGCAGGGATTGCTTACGAGCAGTACTTC. Full variable domain (outside the CDR3, taken from reference TRBV2 and TRBJ2-7): EPEVTQTPSHQVTQMGQEVILRCVPISNHLYFYWYRQILGQKVEFLVSFYNNEISEKSEIFDDQFSVERPDGSNFTLKIRSTKLEDSAMYFCASSERAGIAYEQYFGPGTRLTVT.

The chain couples TRBV9 to TRBJ2-3; TRBD1 might be the D (5 bases). V lost 4 bases to trimming and J lost 3 bases, with 12 bases between them. Germline loops: CDR1 SGDLS, CDR2 YYNGEE. CDR3 size: 14 residues. CDR3 bases: TGTGCCAGCAGCCGTTGGACAACGACAGATACGCAGTATTTT. Amino acids: CASSRWTTTDTQYF.

The chain employs TRBV30 and TRBJ2-3; D is unclear. Trimming left V 4 bases short and J 3 bases short, with 11 bases between. The CDR3 totals 13 residues. CDR1 and CDR2 (germline): GTSNPN, SVGIG (reference sequence). CDR3 region: CAWNTVTTDTQYF. The CDR3 region has the DNA TGTGCCTGGAATACAGTGACGACAGATACGCAGTATTTT.

CDR3 coding DNA: TGTGCCTGTTACGTCGATGAGCAGTTCTTC. It encodes CACYVDEQFF. The chain recombines TRBV30 with TRBJ2-1; D remains unclear. This CDR3 has 10 amino acids. The ends were cut back, 6 bases at V and 8 bases at J, with 8 bases in the middle. The germline gives CDR1 GTSNPN, CDR2 SVGIG (reference sequence). Together with reference TRBV30 and TRBJ2-1, the CDR3 gives the full variable domain: SQTIHQWPATLVQPVGSPLSLECTVEGTSNPNLYWYRQAAGRGLQLLFYSVGIGQISSEVPQNLSASRPQDRQFILSSKKLLLSDSGFYLCACYVDEQFFGPGTRLTVL.

This rearrangement joins TRBV27 to TRBJ2-7; 7 bases map to TRBD2. Looked up from germline, CDR1 is MNHEY and CDR2 is SMNVEV (reference sequence). With 6 bases clipped from V and 3 bases from J, the junction kept 11 bases outside the gene matches. The CDR3 has 15 amino acids. The CDR3, as DNA: TGTGCCAGCAGCTCTCCCGAGCGGGGCCTCTACGAGCAGTACTTC. This sequence encodes CASSSPERGLYEQYF.

The chain combines TRBV6-1 with TRBJ1-5; D uncertain. Looked up from germline, CDR1 is MNHNS and CDR2 is SASEGT. This CDR3 is built from 12 residues. Trimming removed 8 bases at V and 0 bases at J, with 5 bases between. The CDR3 sequence is CASGHSNQPQHF. The CDR3 bases are TGTGCCAGCGGCCATAGCAATCAGCCCCAGCATTTT.

The chain employs TRBV4-3 and TRBJ1-1; the D is unclear. The CDR3 has 13 residues. V lost 3 bases to trimming and J lost 2 bases, with 7 bases between them. CDR1 is LGHNA, CDR2 YSLEER, per germline. CDR3 DNA: TGCGCCAGCAGCCAGGTGGTTAACACTGAAGCTTTCTTT. This codes for CASSQVVNTEAFF.

This chain connects TRBV10-3 to TRBJ1-1; 8 nucleotides align to TRBD1. V was clipped by 6 bases and J by 4 bases; unmatched bases: 7. Germline-derived CDR1 and CDR2 are ENHRY and SYGVKD. The CDR3 has 14 amino acids. The CDR3 here is CAIREDREITEAFF. In DNA, the CDR3 is TGTGCCATCAGGGAGGACAGGGAGATCACTGAAGCTTTCTTT.

V and J are TRBV6-6 and TRBJ1-2, with a weak D call TRBD1 (5 bases). The CDR3 extends over 14 amino acids. The V gene lost 10 bases and the J gene lost 3 bases, with 18 bases spanning the gap. Germline V lookup: CDR1 MNHNY, CDR2 SVGAGI (reference sequence). CDR3 DNA sequence: TGTGCCACCTGGTCGCAGGGAGTGGACTATGGCTACACCTTC. It specifies CATWSQGVDYGYTF.

This clone was picked up one time. The rearrangement joins TRBV5-1 to TRBJ1-2, with a possible D match to TRBD1 (5 bases). The CDR3 has 16 amino acids. Trimming left V 1 base short and J 6 bases short, with 19 bases between. CDR1 and CDR2 (germline): SGHRS, YFSETQ. The CDR3 here is CASSLLGEMDGNGYTF. The CDR3 region has the DNA TGCGCCAGCAGCTTGTTGGGGGAGATGGACGGAAATGGCTACACCTTC.

This chain links TRBV6-5 with TRBJ1-2, with 7 bases aligning to TRBD1. The junction had 15 bases not matched to a gene; V was cut back by 7 bases and J by 7 bases. The V gene's germline CDR1 is MNHEY and CDR2 SVGAGI. The CDR3 contains 15 residues. The CDR3 DNA is TGTGCCAGCATTAACCCAGGAGGGGGCGGAGGTGGCTACACCTTC. This codes for CASINPGGGGGGYTF.

The chain joins TRBV5-6 to TRBJ2-1; D unresolved. Per germline, CDR1 SGHDT and CDR2 YYEEEE. V was clipped by 0 bases and J by 8 bases, with 12 bases between them. The CDR3 loop spans 14 amino acids. CDR3 nucleotides: TGTGCCAGCAGCTTGGTTACGGGTTACCATGAGCAGTTCTTC. This translates into CASSLVTGYHEQFF.

The V and J genes are TRBV27 and TRBJ2-3, with D possibly TRBD2 on 5 matching bases. The germline V and J ends were trimmed by 3 bases and 6 bases, with 16 bases remaining between them. This CDR3 has 15 residues. Germline assignment: CDR1 MNHEY and CDR2 SMNVEV (reference sequence). The CDR3 coding sequence is TGTGCCAGCAGTTTGAGGGTTACAGCTGGGGATACGCAGTATTTT. It is translated as CASSLRVTAGDTQYF.

The chain combines TRBV4-1 with TRBJ2-7; no clear D gene. Trimming pared 0 bases from V and 7 bases from J, leaving 16 bases between. The CDR3 contains 15 residues. Per germline, CDR1 MGHRA and CDR2 YSYEKL. CDR3 DNA: TGCGCCAGCAGCCAAGAAGAGTTACTCCCGAGGGAGCAGTACTTC. Protein: CASSQEELLPREQYF.

The rearrangement joins TRBV29-1 to TRBJ2-1; D call uncertain. Trimming shortened V by 1 base and J by 0 bases, and 10 bases separated the two germline ends. The CDR3 covers 15 residues. CDR1 SQVTM and CDR2 ANQGSEA come from the germline V gene. The CDR3 loop is CSVEGVGISYNEQFF. DNA of the CDR3: TGCAGCGTTGAAGGGGTAGGGATCTCCTACAATGAGCAGTTCTTC.

This clone was seen only a few times. The chain has TRBV4-1 and TRBJ1-5, with D perhaps TRBD1 (5 bases). The germline V gene has CDR1 MGHRA and CDR2 YSYEKL. The CDR3 loop spans 12 amino acids. Trimming removed 1 base from V and 7 bases from J, with 5 bases in between. The CDR3 bases are TGCGCCAGCAGCCAAGGGGGGCAGCCCCAGCATTTT. It specifies CASSQGGQPQHF.

The V gene is TRBV11-2, the J gene TRBJ2-3, with TRBD1 matching 10 bases. The CDR3 contains 14 residues. Trimming cost V 4 bases and J 10 bases; bases outside gene matches: 8. Germline V gene sequence: CDR1 SGHAT, CDR2 FQNNGV. The CDR3 loop is CASSSGQGEGAQYF. CDR3 bases: TGTGCCAGCAGCTCTGGACAGGGGGAAGGGGCGCAGTATTTT.

This clone was counted only a few times. This chain uses TRBV10-3 with TRBJ2-1; D unclear. V lost 2 bases and J lost 6, with 8 bases in between. The CDR3 loop spans 13 amino acids. Germline V gene data show CDR1 as ENHRY and CDR2 as SYGVKD. This chain's CDR3 is CAISETLSNEQFF. DNA of the CDR3: TGTGCCATCAGTGAGACCCTAAGCAATGAGCAGTTCTTC.

This clone showed up just a few times. The chain combines TRBV29-1 with TRBJ2-5; D ambiguous. The V end lost 5 bases, the J end lost 4 bases, and 5 bases lay between the germline ends. CDR1 is SQVTM and CDR2 is ANQGSEA in the germline V gene. CDR3 length: 10 amino acids. CDR3 DNA sequence: TGCAGCGTTCCCGGAGAGACCCAGTACTTC. It yields the protein CSVPGETQYF.

This clone was counted a single time. The V call is TRBV27, the J call TRBJ1-1; 7 bases match TRBD1. Germline assignment: CDR1 MNHEY and CDR2 SMNVEV (reference sequence). CDR3 length: 15 amino acids. The V segment lost 2 bases and the J segment 5 bases; nucleotides outside the gene matches: 8. The CDR3, as DNA: TGTGCCAGCAGTTTAGGTCAGGGGGTCGAAACTGAAGCTTTCTTT. Protein product: CASSLGQGVETEAFF.

The chain uses TRBV5-1 and TRBJ1-1; no clear D gene. V lost 4 bases to trimming and J lost 1 base, with 11 bases between them. CDR3 size: 14 residues. CDR1 and CDR2 from the germline V gene are SGHRS and YFSETQ. In DNA, the CDR3 is TGCGCCAGCAGCGCCGATGATCCGAACACTGAAGCTTTCTTT. Translation: CASSADDPNTEAFF.

This clone was observed a few times. J is TRBJ2-1 and V is TRBV23-1; D not resolved. TRBV23-1 is filed as an ORF, its function uncertain. CDR3 length: 12 residues. The V and J ends lost 7 bases and 6 bases respectively, with 10 bases between them. The CDR3 loop reads CASTNGSNEQFF. The CDR3, as DNA: TGCGCCAGCACCAACGGTAGCAATGAGCAGTTCTTC.

The V and J genes are TRBV29-1 and TRBJ1-2; D uncertain. Trimming left V 3 bases short and J 0 bases short, with 14 bases between. The CDR3 is 15 residues long. Germline assignment: CDR1 SQVTM and CDR2 ANQGSEA. The chain's CDR3 is CSVEGGSSANYGYTF. The CDR3 region has the DNA TGCAGCGTTGAGGGCGGATCTTCGGCTAACTATGGCTACACCTTC.

This clone was seen a few times. CDR3 residues: CASSLGSTDTQYF. DNA of the CDR3: TGTGCCAGCAGCTTGGGCAGCACAGATACGCAGTATTTT. The chain recombines TRBV5-5 with TRBJ2-3, with D hard to call. The CDR3 extends over 13 amino acids. Germline CDR1 is SGHKS and CDR2 is YYEKEE (reference sequence). V lost 0 bases and J 0 bases, leaving 2 bases between the germline ends.